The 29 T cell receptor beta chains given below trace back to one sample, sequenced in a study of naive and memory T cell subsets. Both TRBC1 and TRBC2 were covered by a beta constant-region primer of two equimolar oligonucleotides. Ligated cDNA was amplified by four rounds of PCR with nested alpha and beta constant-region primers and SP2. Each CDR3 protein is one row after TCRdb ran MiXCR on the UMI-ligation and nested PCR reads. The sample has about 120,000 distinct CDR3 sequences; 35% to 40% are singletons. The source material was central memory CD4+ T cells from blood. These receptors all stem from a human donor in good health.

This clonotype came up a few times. CDR3: CASSQVGSSYNEQFF. Written as DNA, the CDR3 is TGCGCCAGCAGCCAAGTCGGGAGCTCCTACAATGAGCAGTTCTTC. The chain uses TRBV4-3 and TRBJ2-1; possible D gene TRBD2, 6 bases. The germline V gene has CDR1 LGHNA and CDR2 YSLEER. V gave up 1 base and J gave up 0 bases, with 7 bases separating them. This CDR3 has 15 amino acids.

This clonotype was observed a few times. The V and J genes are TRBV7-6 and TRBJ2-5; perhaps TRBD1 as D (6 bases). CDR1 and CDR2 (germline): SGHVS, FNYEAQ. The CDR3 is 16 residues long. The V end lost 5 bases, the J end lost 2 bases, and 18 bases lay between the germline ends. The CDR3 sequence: CASSPQTGVMQETQYF. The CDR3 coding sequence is TGTGCCAGCAGCCCCCAGACAGGTGTGATGCAAGAGACCCAGTACTTC.

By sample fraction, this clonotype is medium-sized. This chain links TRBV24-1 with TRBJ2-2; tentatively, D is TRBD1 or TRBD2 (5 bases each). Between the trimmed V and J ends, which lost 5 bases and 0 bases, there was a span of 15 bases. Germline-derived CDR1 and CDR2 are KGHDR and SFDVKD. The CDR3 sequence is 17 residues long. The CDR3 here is CATSGPYGTANTGELFF. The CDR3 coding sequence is TGTGCCACCAGTGGTCCCTACGGGACCGCGAACACCGGGGAGCTGTTTTTT.

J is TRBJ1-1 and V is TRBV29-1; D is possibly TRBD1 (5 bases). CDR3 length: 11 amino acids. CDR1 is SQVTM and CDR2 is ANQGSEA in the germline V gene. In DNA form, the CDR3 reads TGCTCCTGTGGGGGGAACACTGAAGCTTTCTTT. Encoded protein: CSCGGNTEAFF.

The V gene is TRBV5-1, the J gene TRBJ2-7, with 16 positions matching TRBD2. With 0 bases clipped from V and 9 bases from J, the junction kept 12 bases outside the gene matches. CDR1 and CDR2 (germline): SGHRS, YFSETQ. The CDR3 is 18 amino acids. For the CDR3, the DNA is TGCGCCAGCAGCTTGGAGGCCGCCGGGACTAGCGGGAGGGCGCGGCAGTACTTC. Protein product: CASSLEAAGTSGRARQYF.

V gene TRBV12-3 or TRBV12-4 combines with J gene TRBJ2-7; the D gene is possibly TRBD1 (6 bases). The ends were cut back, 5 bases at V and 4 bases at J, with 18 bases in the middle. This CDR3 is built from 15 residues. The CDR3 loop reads CASSPTPDSGYEQYF. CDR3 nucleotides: TGTGCCAGCAGTCCGACTCCGGACAGCGGATACGAGCAGTACTTC.

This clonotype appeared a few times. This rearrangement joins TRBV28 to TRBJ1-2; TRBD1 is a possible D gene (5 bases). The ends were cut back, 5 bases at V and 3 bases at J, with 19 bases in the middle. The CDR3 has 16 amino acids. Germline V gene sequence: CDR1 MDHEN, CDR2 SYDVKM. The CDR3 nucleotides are TGTGCCAGCAGTCCCCGTGTACGGGGACGGGACTATGGCTACACCTTC. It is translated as CASSPRVRGRDYGYTF.

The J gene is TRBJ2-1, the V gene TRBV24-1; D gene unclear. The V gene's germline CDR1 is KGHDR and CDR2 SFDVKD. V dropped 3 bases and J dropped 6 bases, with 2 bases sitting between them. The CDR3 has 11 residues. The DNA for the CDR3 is TGTGCCACCAGTGATACCAATGAGCAGTTCTTC. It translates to CATSDTNEQFF.

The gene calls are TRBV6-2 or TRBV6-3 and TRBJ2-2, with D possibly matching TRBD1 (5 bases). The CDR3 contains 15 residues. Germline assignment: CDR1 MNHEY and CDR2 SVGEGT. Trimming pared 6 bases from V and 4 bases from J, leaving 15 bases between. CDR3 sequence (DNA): TGTGCCAGCAGCCCAAGGGGTGTAGGCACCGGGGAGCTGTTTTTT. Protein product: CASSPRGVGTGELFF.

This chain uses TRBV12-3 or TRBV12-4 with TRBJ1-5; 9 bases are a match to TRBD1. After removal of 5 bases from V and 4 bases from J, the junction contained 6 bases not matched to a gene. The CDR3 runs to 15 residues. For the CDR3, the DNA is TGTGCCAGCAGTCAAACAGGGGGCGCGAATCAGCCCCAGCATTTT. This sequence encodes CASSQTGGANQPQHF.

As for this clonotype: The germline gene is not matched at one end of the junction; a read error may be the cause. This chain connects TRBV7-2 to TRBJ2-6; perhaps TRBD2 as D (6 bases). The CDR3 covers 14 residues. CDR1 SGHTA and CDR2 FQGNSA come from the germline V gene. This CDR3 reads CASSVAVGANVLTF. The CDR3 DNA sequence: TGTGCCAGCAGCGTAGCGGTAGGGGCCAACGTCCTGACTTTC. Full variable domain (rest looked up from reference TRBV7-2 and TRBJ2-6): GAGVSQSPSNKVTEKGKDVELRCDPISGHTALYWYRQSLGQGLEFLIYFQGNSAPDKSGLPSDRFSAERTGGSVSTLTIQRTQQEDSAVYLCASSVAVGANVLTFGAGSRLTVL.

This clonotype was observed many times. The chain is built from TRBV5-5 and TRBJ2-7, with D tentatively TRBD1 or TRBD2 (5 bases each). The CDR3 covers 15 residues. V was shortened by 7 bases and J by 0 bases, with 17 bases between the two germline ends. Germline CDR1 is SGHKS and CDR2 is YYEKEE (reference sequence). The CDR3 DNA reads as TGTGCCAGCGCTGCACCGGGGCCCGGCTCCTACGAGCAGTACTTC. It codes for CASAAPGPGSYEQYF.

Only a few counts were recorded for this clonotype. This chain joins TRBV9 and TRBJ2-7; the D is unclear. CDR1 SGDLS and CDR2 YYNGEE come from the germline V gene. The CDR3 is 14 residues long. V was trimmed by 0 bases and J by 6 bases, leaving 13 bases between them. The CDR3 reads CASSVGEISGEQYF. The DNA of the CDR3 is TGTGCCAGCAGCGTAGGCGAGATTTCCGGCGAGCAGTACTTC.

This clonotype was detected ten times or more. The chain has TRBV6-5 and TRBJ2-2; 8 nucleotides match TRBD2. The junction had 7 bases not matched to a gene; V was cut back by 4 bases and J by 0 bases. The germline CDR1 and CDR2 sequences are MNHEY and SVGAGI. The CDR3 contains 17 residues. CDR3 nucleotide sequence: TGTGCCAGCAGTTTAAATCTAGCGGGCACGAACACCGGGGAGCTGTTTTTT. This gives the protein CASSLNLAGTNTGELFF.

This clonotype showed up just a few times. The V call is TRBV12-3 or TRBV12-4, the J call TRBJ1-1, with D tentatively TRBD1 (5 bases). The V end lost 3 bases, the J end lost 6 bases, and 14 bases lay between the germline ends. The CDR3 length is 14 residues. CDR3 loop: CASSFQTGLSEAFF. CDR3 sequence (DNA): TGTGCCAGCAGTTTTCAAACAGGCCTTTCTGAAGCTTTCTTT.

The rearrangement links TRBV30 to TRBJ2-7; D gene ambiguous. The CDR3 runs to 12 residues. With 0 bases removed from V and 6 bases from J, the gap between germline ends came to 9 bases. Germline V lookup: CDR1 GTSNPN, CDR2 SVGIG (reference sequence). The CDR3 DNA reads TGTGCCTGGAGTGTAAGCCGGTTCGAGCAGTACTTC. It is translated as CAWSVSRFEQYF. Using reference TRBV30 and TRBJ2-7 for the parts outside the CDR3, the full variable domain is SQTIHQWPATLVQPVGSPLSLECTVEGTSNPNLYWYRQAAGRGLQLLFYSVGIGQISSEVPQNLSASRPQDRQFILSSKKLLLSDSGFYLCAWSVSRFEQYFGPGTRLTVT.

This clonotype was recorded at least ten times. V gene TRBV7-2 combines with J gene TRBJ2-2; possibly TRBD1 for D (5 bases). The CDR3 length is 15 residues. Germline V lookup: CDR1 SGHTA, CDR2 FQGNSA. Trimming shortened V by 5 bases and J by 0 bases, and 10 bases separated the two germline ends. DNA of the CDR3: TGTGCCAGCAGCCGCTCCAGGGCGAACACCGGGGAGCTGTTTTTT. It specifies CASSRSRANTGELFF.

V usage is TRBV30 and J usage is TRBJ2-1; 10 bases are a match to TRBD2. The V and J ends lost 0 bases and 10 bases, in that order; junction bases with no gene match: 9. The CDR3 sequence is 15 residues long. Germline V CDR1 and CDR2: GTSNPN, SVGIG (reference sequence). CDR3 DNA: TGTGCCTGGAGTGTAACAGCGGGAGGGCTTGGGGAGCAGTTCTTC. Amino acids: CAWSVTAGGLGEQFF.

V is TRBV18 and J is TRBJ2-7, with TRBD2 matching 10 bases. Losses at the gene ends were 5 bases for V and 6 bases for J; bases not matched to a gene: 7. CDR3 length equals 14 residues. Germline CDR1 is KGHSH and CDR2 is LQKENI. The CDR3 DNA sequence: TGTGCCAGCTCATTAGGGACTAGCGTCGTCGAGCAGTACTTC. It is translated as CASSLGTSVVEQYF. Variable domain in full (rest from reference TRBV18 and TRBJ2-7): NAGVMQNPRHLVRRRGQEARLRCSPMKGHSHVYWYRQLPEEGLKFMVYLQKENIIDESGMPKERFSAEFPKEGPSILRIQQVVRGDSAAYFCASSLGTSVVEQYFGPGTRLTVT.

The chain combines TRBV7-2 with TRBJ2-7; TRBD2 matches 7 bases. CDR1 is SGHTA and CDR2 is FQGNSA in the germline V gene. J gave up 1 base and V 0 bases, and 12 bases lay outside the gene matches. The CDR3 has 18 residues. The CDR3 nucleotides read TGTGCCAGCAGCTTAGCGGGCCCACTAGCGACGTTTTCCTACGAGCAGTACTTC. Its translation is CASSLAGPLATFSYEQYF. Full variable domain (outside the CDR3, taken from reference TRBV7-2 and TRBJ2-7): GAGVSQSPSNKVTEKGKDVELRCDPISGHTALYWYRQSLGQGLEFLIYFQGNSAPDKSGLPSDRFSAERTGGSVSTLTIQRTQQEDSAVYLCASSLAGPLATFSYEQYFGPGTRLTVT.

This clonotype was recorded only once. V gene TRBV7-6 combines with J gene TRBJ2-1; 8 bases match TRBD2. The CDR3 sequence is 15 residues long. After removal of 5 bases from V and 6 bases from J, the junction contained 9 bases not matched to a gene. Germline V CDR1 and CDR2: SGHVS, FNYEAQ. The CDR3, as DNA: TGTGCCAGCAGCGGCATAGCGGGATCGAGCAATGAGCAGTTCTTC. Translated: CASSGIAGSSNEQFF.

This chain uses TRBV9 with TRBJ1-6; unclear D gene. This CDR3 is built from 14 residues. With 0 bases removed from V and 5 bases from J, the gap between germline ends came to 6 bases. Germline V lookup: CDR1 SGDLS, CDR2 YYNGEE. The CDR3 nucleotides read TGTGCCAGCAGCGTAGAAAGGGATAATTCACCCCTCCACTTT. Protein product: CASSVERDNSPLHF.

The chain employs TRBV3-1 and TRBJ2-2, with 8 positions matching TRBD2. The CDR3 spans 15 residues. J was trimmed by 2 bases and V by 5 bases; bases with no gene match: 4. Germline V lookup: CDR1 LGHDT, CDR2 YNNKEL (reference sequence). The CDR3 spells CASSTGLVNTGELFF. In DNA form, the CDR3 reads TGTGCCAGCAGCACGGGACTAGTTAACACCGGGGAGCTGTTTTTT.

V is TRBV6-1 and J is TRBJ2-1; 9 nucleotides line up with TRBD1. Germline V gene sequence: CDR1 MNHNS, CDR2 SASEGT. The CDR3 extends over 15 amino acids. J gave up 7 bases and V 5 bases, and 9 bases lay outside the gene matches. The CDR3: CASSYGTGQTNEQFF. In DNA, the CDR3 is TGTGCCAGCAGTTACGGGACAGGGCAAACTAATGAGCAGTTCTTC.

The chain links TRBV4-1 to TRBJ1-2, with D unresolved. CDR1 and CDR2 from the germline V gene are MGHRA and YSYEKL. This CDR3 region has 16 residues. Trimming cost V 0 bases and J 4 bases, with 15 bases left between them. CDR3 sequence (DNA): TGCGCCAGCAGCCAAGAGGGCTTGGGCAGAACCTATGGCTACACCTTC. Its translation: CASSQEGLGRTYGYTF.

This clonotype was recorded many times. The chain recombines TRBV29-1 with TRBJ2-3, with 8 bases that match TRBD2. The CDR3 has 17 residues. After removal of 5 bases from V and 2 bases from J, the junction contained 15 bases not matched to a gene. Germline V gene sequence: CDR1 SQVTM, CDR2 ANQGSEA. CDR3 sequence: CSVSRYGAGGDTDTQYF. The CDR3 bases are TGCAGCGTTAGCCGTTACGGTGCGGGAGGAGACACAGATACGCAGTATTTT.

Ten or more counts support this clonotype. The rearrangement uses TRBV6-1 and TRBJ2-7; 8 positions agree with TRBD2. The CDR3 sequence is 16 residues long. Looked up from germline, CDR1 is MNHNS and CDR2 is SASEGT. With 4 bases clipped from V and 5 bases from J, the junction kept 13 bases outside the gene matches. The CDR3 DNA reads TGTGCCAGCAGTGTGGGCATCGGGGGGGGCAGGAACGAGCAGTACTTC. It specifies CASSVGIGGGRNEQYF.

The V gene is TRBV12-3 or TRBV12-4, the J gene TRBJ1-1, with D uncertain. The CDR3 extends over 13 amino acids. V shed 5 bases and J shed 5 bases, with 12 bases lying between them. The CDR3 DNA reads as TGTGCCAGCAGTACCAAGGGAAATACTGAAGCTTTCTTT. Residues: CASSTKGNTEAFF.

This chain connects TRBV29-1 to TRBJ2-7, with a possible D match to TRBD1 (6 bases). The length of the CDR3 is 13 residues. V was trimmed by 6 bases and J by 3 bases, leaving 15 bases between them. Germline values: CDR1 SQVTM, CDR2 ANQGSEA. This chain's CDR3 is CSVANRAVYEQYF. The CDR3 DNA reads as TGCAGCGTCGCTAACAGGGCTGTCTACGAGCAGTACTTC.